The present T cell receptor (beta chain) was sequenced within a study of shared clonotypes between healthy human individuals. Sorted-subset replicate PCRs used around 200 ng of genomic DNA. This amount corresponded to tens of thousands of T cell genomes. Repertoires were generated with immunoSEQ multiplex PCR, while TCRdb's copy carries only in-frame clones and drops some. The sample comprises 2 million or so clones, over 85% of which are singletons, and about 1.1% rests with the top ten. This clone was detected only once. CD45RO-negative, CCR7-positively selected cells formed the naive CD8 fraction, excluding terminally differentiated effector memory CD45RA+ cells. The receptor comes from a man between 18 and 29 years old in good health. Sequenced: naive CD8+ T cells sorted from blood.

Written as DNA, the CDR3 is TGCGCCAGCAGCCAGGGTTCAAACTCCTACGAGCAGTACTTC. Translating gives CASSQGSNSYEQYF. The rearrangement joins TRBV4-3 to TRBJ2-7; no firm D call. Looked up from germline, CDR1 is LGHNA and CDR2 is YSLEER. V was cut by 3 bases and J by 0 bases, with 9 bases left in between. This CDR3 is 14 amino acids long.